In its sample, the clone carrying this T cell receptor (beta chain) was seen once. The trim removed 2 bases at V and 4 bases at J, leaving 9 bases unmatched. From germline, CDR1 is MNHEY and CDR2 SVGAGI. The CDR3 contains 16 residues. The data are from a study of blood T cell repertoires in COVID-19. Study as a whole: From T cells, B-cell-depleted T cells, or PBMCs came the material, which was cDNA or gDNA.

The assay was immunoSEQ multiplex PCR, and TCRdb's table has in-frame clones only and misses some. In the table there are hundreds of thousands of clones, 91% of which are singletons. The source of this sequence is a young woman who had recovered from COVID-19. The gene calls are TRBV6-5 and TRBJ1-1, with TRBD1 matching over 8 bases. The sequenced sample was peripheral blood. CDR3 sequence (DNA): TGTGCCAGCAGTTACCTCCATTACAGGGGGTCCACTGAAGCTTTCTTT. Its translation is CASSYLHYRGSTEAFF.